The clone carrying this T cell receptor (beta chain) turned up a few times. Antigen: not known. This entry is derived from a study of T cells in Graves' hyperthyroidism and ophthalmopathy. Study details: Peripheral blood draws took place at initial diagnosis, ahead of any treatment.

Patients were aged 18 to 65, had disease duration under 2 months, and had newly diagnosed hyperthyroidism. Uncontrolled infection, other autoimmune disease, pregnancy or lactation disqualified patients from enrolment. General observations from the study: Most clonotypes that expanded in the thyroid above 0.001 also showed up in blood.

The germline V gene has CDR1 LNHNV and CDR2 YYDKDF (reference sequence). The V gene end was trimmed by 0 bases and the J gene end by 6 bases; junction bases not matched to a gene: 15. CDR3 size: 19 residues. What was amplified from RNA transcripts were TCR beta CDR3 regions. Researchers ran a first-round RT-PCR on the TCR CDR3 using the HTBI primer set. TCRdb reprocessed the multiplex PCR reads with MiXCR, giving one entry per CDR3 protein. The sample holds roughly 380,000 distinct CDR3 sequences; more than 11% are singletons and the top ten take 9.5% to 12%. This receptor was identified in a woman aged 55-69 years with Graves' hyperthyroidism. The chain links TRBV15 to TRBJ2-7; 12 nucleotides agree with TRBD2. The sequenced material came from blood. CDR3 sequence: CATSRDPPRLAGANSEQYF. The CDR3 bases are TGTGCCACCAGCAGAGACCCCCCCCGACTAGCGGGAGCGAATAGCGAGCAGTACTTC.